A single sample gave rise to the 27 T cell receptor beta chains below, sequenced in a study of identical twins. TCRdb analysed the 5' RACE reads with MiXCR anew, one entry per CDR3 protein. There are about 520,000 distinct CDR3 sequences in the sample; around 20% occur only once, and under 0.95% lies in the top ten. A further study also used this sample, focusing on T cells expressing NK-cell markers.

Source material: CD4+ T cells sorted from blood. The receptor set was obtained from a woman between 18 and 29 years old in good health.

The chain couples TRBV5-1 to TRBJ2-5; maybe TRBD2 (7 bases). This CDR3 comprises 14 residues. CDR1 SGHRS and CDR2 YFSETQ come from the germline V gene. V dropped 3 bases and J dropped 3 bases, with 12 bases sitting between them. CDR3 DNA: TGCGCCAGCAGCTCCCTAGGGGGGGAAGAGACCCAGTACTTC. It specifies CASSSLGGEETQYF. Looking up the rest from reference TRBV5-1 and TRBJ2-5 gives the full variable domain: KAGVTQTPRYLIKTRGQQVTLSCSPISGHRSVSWYQQTPGQGLQFLFEYFSETQRNKGNFPGRFSGRQFSNSRSEMNVSTLELGDSALYLCASSSLGGEETQYFGPGTRLLVL.

This clonotype was recorded a few times. The chain has TRBV7-6 and TRBJ2-5; D tentatively reads TRBD1 or TRBD2 (5 bases each). V was cut by 5 bases and J by 4 bases, with 20 bases left in between. CDR3 length: 16 residues. Germline V gene data show CDR1 as SGHVS and CDR2 as FNYEAQ. The chain's CDR3 is CASSTRGYAGPETQYF. CDR3 coding DNA: TGTGCCAGCAGCACTCGCGGGTATGCAGGGCCAGAGACCCAGTACTTC.

This clonotype turned up a few times. The genes are TRBV15 and TRBJ1-4; the D is unclear. The CDR3 runs 16 residues. From germline, CDR1 is LNHNV and CDR2 YYDKDF (reference sequence). With 1 base removed from V and 0 bases from J, the gap between germline ends came to 9 bases. The CDR3, as DNA: TGTGCCACCAGCAGAGGGGAGGGTGCAACTAATGAAAAACTGTTTTTT. The encoded protein is CATSRGEGATNEKLFF.

This clonotype was seen more than once but under ten times. This chain links TRBV20-1 with TRBJ1-2; D unresolved. V was cut by 4 bases and J by 8 bases, with 20 bases left in between. The CDR3 runs to 14 residues. The germline CDR1 and CDR2 sequences are DFQATT and SNEGSKA (reference sequence). This CDR3 reads CSATGSRSLGGYTF. The CDR3 DNA sequence: TGCAGTGCTACGGGGTCCCGGTCCTTAGGGGGCTACACCTTC.

This rearrangement joins TRBV7-2 to TRBJ2-2; 7 bases align to TRBD1. The CDR3 consists of 15 residues. Per germline, CDR1 SGHTA and CDR2 FQGNSA. Trimming took 5 bases from V and 5 from J; bases not matched to a gene: 8. The DNA for the CDR3 is TGTGCCAGCAGCCTAAAGACAGGGCGTACCGGGGAGCTGTTTTTT. Residues: CASSLKTGRTGELFF.

This clonotype has at least ten counts. The chain links TRBV12-3 or TRBV12-4 to TRBJ2-1; either TRBD1 or TRBD2 may fit D (5 bases each). The CDR3 length is 13 residues. Trimming cost V 3 bases and J 6 bases, with 9 bases left between them. CDR3 protein: CASSLRGVNEQFF. The CDR3 coding sequence is TGTGCCAGCAGTTTGCGAGGGGTCAATGAGCAGTTCTTC.

V gene TRBV5-6 combines with J gene TRBJ1-3, with D unclear. CDR3 length: 15 amino acids. CDR1 is SGHDT, CDR2 YYEEEE, per germline. V dropped 1 base and J dropped 2 bases, with 10 bases sitting between them. CDR3 nucleotides: TGTGCCAGCAGCTTGATCGGGGTTGCTGGAAACACCATATATTTT. Its translation is CASSLIGVAGNTIYF.

The gene calls are TRBV12-3 or TRBV12-4 and TRBJ2-1; a weak D match, TRBD1 (5 bases). The V gene lost 6 bases and the J gene lost 10 bases, with 13 bases spanning the gap. The CDR3 runs 12 residues. CDR3 nucleotide sequence: TGTGCCAGCAGCCGACAGAATTACGAGCAGTTCTTC. Translating it yields CASSRQNYEQFF.

A few counts support this clonotype. V usage is TRBV20-1 and J usage is TRBJ2-7; tentative D call: TRBD1 (5 bases). There are 12 residues in the CDR3. The germline V gene encodes CDR1 DFQATT and CDR2 SNEGSKA (reference sequence). V was clipped by 7 bases and J by 1 base, with 11 bases between them. CDR3 loop: CSGKAGSYEQYF. CDR3 in DNA: TGCAGTGGGAAGGCAGGGTCCTACGAGCAGTACTTC.

This chain links TRBV9 with TRBJ2-5; D unresolved. The V end was cut by 0 bases, the J end by 3 bases, with 6 bases between. The CDR3 covers 13 residues. Germline lookup yields CDR1 SGDLS and CDR2 YYNGEE. CDR3 protein: CASSVGQEETQYF. The CDR3 nucleotides are TGTGCCAGCAGCGTAGGACAAGAAGAGACCCAGTACTTC.

This chain connects TRBV9 to TRBJ2-1, with TRBD2 identical over 8 bases. With V trimmed by 0 bases and J by 4 bases, 6 bases remained unmatched. This CDR3 has 16 amino acids. Germline values: CDR1 SGDLS, CDR2 YYNGEE. This CDR3 is CASSVGAGAMYNEQFF. The CDR3 DNA is TGTGCCAGCAGCGTAGGAGCGGGAGCCATGTACAATGAGCAGTTCTTC. The whole variable domain, remainder taken from reference TRBV9 and TRBJ2-1, is DSGVTQTPKHLITATGQRVTLRCSPRSGDLSVYWYQQSLDQGLQFLIQYYNGEERAKGNILERFSAQQFPDLHSELNLSSLELGDSALYFCASSVGAGAMYNEQFFGPGTRLTVL.

The V gene is TRBV6-1, the J gene TRBJ2-5; the match to TRBD2 covers 7 bases. V trimming: 6 bases; J trimming: 7 bases; junction bases outside the gene matches: 5. Germline-derived CDR1 and CDR2 are MNHNS and SASEGT. This CDR3 spans 12 amino acids. CDR3: CASRGPGGTQYF. CDR3 DNA sequence: TGTGCCAGCAGGGGACCGGGGGGGACCCAGTACTTC.

This clonotype was seen only a few times. The chain employs TRBV20-1 and TRBJ2-7; D is uncertain. The germline CDR1 and CDR2 sequences are DFQATT and SNEGSKA (reference sequence). CDR3 size: 10 residues. V lost 3 bases and J lost 3, with 3 bases in between. This chain's CDR3 is CSASGYEQYF. The CDR3 bases are TGCAGTGCTAGTGGCTACGAGCAGTACTTC.

A few counts support this clonotype. The V gene is TRBV6-5, the J gene TRBJ2-7; TRBD2 aligns across 7 bases. Unmatched junction bases numbered 4, after V lost 4 bases and J lost 4 bases. This CDR3 has 13 amino acids. CDR1 MNHEY and CDR2 SVGAGI come from the germline V gene. The chain's CDR3 is CASSFREAYEQYF. The CDR3 DNA follows: TGTGCCAGCAGTTTCCGGGAGGCGTACGAGCAGTACTTC.

The rearrangement links TRBV7-2 to TRBJ2-7; the D gene could be TRBD1 or TRBD2 (5 bases each). The CDR3 has 15 residues. Germline CDR1 and CDR2: SGHTA and FQGNSA. With 6 bases removed from V and 0 bases from J, the gap between germline ends came to 15 bases. This chain's CDR3 is CASSRPPGRSYEQYF. In nucleotides, the CDR3 is TGTGCCAGCAGTAGACCCCCGGGACGCTCCTACGAGCAGTACTTC.

This clonotype was detected only a few times. The V call is TRBV19, the J call TRBJ1-1, with unresolved D. The germline gives CDR1 LNHDA, CDR2 SQIVND (reference sequence). Trimming left V 3 bases short and J 5 bases short, with 13 bases between. The CDR3 length is 14 residues. The CDR3: CASSIRMVGTEAFF. As DNA, the CDR3 is TGTGCCAGTAGTATTCGGATGGTGGGGACTGAAGCTTTCTTT.

The rearrangement links TRBV12-3 or TRBV12-4 to TRBJ2-1; unclear D gene. Trimming stripped 7 bases from V and 10 bases from J, with 11 bases between. This CDR3 has 11 amino acids. This chain's CDR3 is CASTYGYEQFF. The DNA for the CDR3 is TGTGCCAGCACCTATGGTTACGAGCAGTTCTTC.

This clonotype was counted many times. The V and J genes are TRBV25-1 and TRBJ2-3; D tentatively reads TRBD1 or TRBD2 (5 bases each). CDR1 is MGHDK and CDR2 is SYGVNS in the germline V gene. This CDR3 contains 15 residues. Trimming shortened V by 3 bases and J by 1 base, and 11 bases separated the two germline ends. The DNA for the CDR3 is TGTGCCAGCAGTGATTCCGGGGCTGGCACAGATACGCAGTATTTT. Its protein is CASSDSGAGTDTQYF.

This clonotype was counted at least ten times. The rearrangement links TRBV2 to TRBJ1-5, with 9 bases matching TRBD1. With 6 bases clipped from V and 3 bases from J, the junction kept 6 bases outside the gene matches. CDR3 length: 15 residues. CDR1 and CDR2 from the germline V gene are SNHLY and FYNNEI. The CDR3 bases are TGTGCCAGCAGCGTGGGACAGGGCCTCAATCAGCCCCAGCATTTT. Translating gives CASSVGQGLNQPQHF.

This chain connects TRBV29-1 to TRBJ1-5; 7 nucleotides match TRBD1. Germline V gene lookup returns CDR1 SQVTM and CDR2 ANQGSEA. CDR3 length: 13 residues. The V and J ends lost 4 bases and 4 bases, in that order; junction bases with no gene match: 4. The CDR3 here is CSVGDRENQPQHF. Written as DNA, the CDR3 is TGCAGCGTTGGTGACAGGGAGAATCAGCCCCAGCATTTT.

This clonotype was recorded a few times. The chain combines TRBV20-1 with TRBJ2-1, with D possibly being TRBD2 (5 bases). The V gene's germline CDR1 is DFQATT and CDR2 SNEGSKA (reference sequence). The CDR3 has 14 residues. V lost 3 bases and J 3 bases, leaving 12 bases between the germline ends. CDR3 coding DNA: TGCAGTGCTAGTGTGGGAGCCGACTACAATGAGCAGTTCTTC. This codes for CSASVGADYNEQFF.

This clonotype has just a few counts. This chain joins TRBV4-2 and TRBJ2-3, with 7 bases matching TRBD2. The CDR3 covers 16 residues. V trimming: 3 bases; J trimming: 2 bases; junction bases outside the gene matches: 8. CDR1 and CDR2 from the germline V gene are LGHNA and YNFKEQ. The DNA of the CDR3 is TGTGCCAGCAGCCACCTCGGGGGAGGGGACACAGATACGCAGTATTTT. Protein: CASSHLGGGDTDTQYF.

This clonotype was detected a few times. The chain is built from TRBV6-1 and TRBJ1-6; maybe TRBD1 (5 bases). V was clipped by 6 bases and J by 6 bases, with 15 bases between them. This CDR3 contains 15 residues. Germline lookup yields CDR1 MNHNS and CDR2 SASEGT. CDR3 amino acids: CASSREGKGNSPLHF. The CDR3 bases are TGTGCCAGCAGCCGGGAGGGGAAGGGTAATTCACCCCTCCACTTT.

This clonotype appeared a few times. The rearrangement uses TRBV20-1 and TRBJ2-3; weak D call: TRBD2 (5 bases). This CDR3 contains 12 residues. CDR1 is DFQATT, CDR2 SNEGSKA, per germline (reference sequence). V lost 5 bases and J lost 10, with 16 bases in between. CDR3 in amino acids: CSAEPVPGAQYF. The DNA of the CDR3 is TGCAGTGCTGAGCCGGTGCCCGGGGCGCAGTATTTT.

The chain couples TRBV27 to TRBJ1-1, with D hard to call. The CDR3 consists of 10 residues. Germline lookup yields CDR1 MNHEY and CDR2 SMNVEV (reference sequence). Trimming stripped 11 bases from V and 7 bases from J, with 11 bases between. CDR3 DNA sequence: TGTGCCCTTCTGACACGTGAAGCTTTCTTT. Translating it yields CALLTREAFF.

This clonotype has a handful of counts. The rearrangement uses TRBV2 and TRBJ1-2; possibly TRBD1 for D (6 bases). Per the germline V gene, CDR1 is SNHLY and CDR2 is FYNNEI. Trimming pared 5 bases from V and 8 bases from J, leaving 12 bases between. The CDR3 loop spans 12 amino acids. This CDR3 is CASSQGLGGYTF. The DNA for the CDR3 is TGTGCCAGCAGTCAGGGGCTTGGGGGCTACACCTTC.

In its sample, this clonotype was seen many times. The chain's CDR3 is CSAKIDEQFF. CDR3 nucleotide sequence: TGCAGTGCTAAAATTGATGAGCAGTTCTTC. This chain joins TRBV20-1 and TRBJ2-1, with D uncertain. CDR1 and CDR2 from the germline V gene are DFQATT and SNEGSKA (reference sequence). Trimming left V 4 bases short and J 8 bases short, with 6 bases between. The CDR3 is made up of 10 amino acids.